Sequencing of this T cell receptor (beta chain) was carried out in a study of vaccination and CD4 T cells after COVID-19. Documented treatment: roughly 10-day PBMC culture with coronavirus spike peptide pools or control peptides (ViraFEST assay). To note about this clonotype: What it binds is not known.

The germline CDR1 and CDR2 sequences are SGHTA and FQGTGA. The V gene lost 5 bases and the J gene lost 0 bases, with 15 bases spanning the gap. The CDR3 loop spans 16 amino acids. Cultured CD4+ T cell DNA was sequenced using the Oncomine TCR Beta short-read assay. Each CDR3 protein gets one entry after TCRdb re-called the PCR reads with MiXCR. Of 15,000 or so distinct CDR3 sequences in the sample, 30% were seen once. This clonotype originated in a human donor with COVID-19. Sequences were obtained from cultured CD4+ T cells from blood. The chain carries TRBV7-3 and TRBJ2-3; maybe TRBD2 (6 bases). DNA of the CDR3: TGTGCCAGCAGCCCGGCGGGGATAGGGAGCACAGATACGCAGTATTTT. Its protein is CASSPAGIGSTDTQYF.